These T cell receptor beta chains were read from a single sample in a study of radiation and T cells in renal cell carcinoma. This table comes from immunoSEQ multiplex PCR, and its TCRdb copy is limited to in-frame clones, with some not included. The data show about 77,000 clones, with around 78% seen just once and under 2.5% held by the top ten. Specimen: blood, collected from a patient whose treatment included radiotherapy and nephrectomy. Receptors were obtained from a woman between 55 and 75 years old with renal cell carcinoma. Both conserved end residues are part of each CDR3. The D gene is left open where the match is weak. Clone size is not always given. Where it is, it says once, few, many or a class for expanded clones.

clone size: -
D gene: TRBD2
J gene: TRBJ2-1
V gene: TRBV14
CDR3 DNA: TGTGCCAGCAGCCCCTCTAGCGGGTTTTACAATGAGCAGTTCTTC
CDR3 protein: CASSPSSGFYNEQFF

clone size: -
D gene: -
J gene: TRBJ2-3
V gene: TRBV19
CDR3 DNA: TGTGCCAGTGGGAGTGGCCGAGGCACCACAGATACGCAGTATTTT
CDR3 protein: CASGSGRGTTDTQYF

clone size: -
D gene: -
J gene: TRBJ2-2
V gene: TRBV11-2
CDR3 DNA: TGTGCCAGCAGCTTTCCCGGGGAGCTGTTTTTT
CDR3 protein: CASSFPGELFF

clone size: -
D gene: -
J gene: TRBJ1-1
V gene: TRBV10-3
CDR3 DNA: TGTGCCATCAGTCACAGGGAATCGGACACTGAAGCTTTCTTT
CDR3 protein: CAISHRESDTEAFF

clone size: -
D gene: TRBD1
J gene: TRBJ1-2
V gene: TRBV5-4
CDR3 DNA: TGTGCCAGCAGCTCCTTGACAGGGCCGGCGTTCGCGGGCTACACCTTC
CDR3 protein: CASSSLTGPAFAGYTF

clone size: once
D gene: -
J gene: TRBJ1-3
V gene: TRBV2
CDR3 DNA: TGTGCCAGCAGTGAACGCCGTGGGCAGGGAAACACCATATATTTT
CDR3 protein: CASSERRGQGNTIYF

clone size: -
D gene: -
J gene: TRBJ2-7
V gene: TRBV10-3
CDR3 DNA: TGTGCCATCAGTGAGTCGTGGGACACCGCCAACTACGAGCAGTACTTC
CDR3 protein: CAISESWDTANYEQYF

clone size: -
D gene: TRBD1
J gene: TRBJ2-1
V gene: TRBV2
CDR3 DNA: TGTGCCAGCAGGACAGGGGGCACTGAGCAGTTCTTC
CDR3 protein: CASRTGGTEQFF

clone size: once
D gene: -
J gene: TRBJ2-1
V gene: TRBV5-1
CDR3 DNA: TGCGCCAGCAGAATGGAAGGGGCACCTAATGAGCAGTTCTTC
CDR3 protein: CASRMEGAPNEQFF

clone size: -
D gene: -
J gene: TRBJ1-5
V gene: TRBV19
CDR3 DNA: TGTGCCAGTAGTTTCCGAGGACGACCTATCTATAGCAATCAGCCCCAGCATTTT
CDR3 protein: CASSFRGRPIYSNQPQHF

clone size: -
D gene: -
J gene: TRBJ1-6
V gene: TRBV5-1
CDR3 DNA: TGCGCCAGCACCTTGGAGTGGGGGAGTTCACCCCTCCACTTT
CDR3 protein: CASTLEWGSSPLHF

clone size: -
D gene: -
J gene: TRBJ2-7
V gene: TRBV18
CDR3 DNA: TGTGCCAGCTCACTGGGCGGGTCCTACGAGCAGTACTTC
CDR3 protein: CASSLGGSYEQYF

clone size: -
D gene: TRBD1
J gene: TRBJ1-1
V gene: TRBV7-2
CDR3 DNA: TGTGCCAGCAGCGTGAGTACCGGGACAGGTAGAGTGAACACTGAAGCTTTCTTT
CDR3 protein: CASSVSTGTGRVNTEAFF

clone size: -
D gene: TRBD2
J gene: TRBJ2-7
V gene: TRBV5-1
CDR3 DNA: TGCGCCAGCAGGGGACTAGCGGGAGCCAACTACGAGCAGTACTTC
CDR3 protein: CASRGLAGANYEQYF

clone size: -
D gene: -
J gene: TRBJ2-3
V gene: TRBV5-1
CDR3 DNA: TGCGCCAGCAGCTTGAAGAGGGCAGCAGCCTCTAGCACAGATACGCAGTATTTT
CDR3 protein: CASSLKRAAASSTDTQYF

clone size: -
D gene: TRBD2
J gene: TRBJ2-1
V gene: TRBV29-1
CDR3 DNA: TGCAGCGCTCCGGTAGCGGGCGCCTACAATGAGCAGTTCTTC
CDR3 protein: CSAPVAGAYNEQFF

clone size: -
D gene: -
J gene: TRBJ1-4
V gene: TRBV7-9
CDR3 DNA: TGTGCCACCACCACAGCCGGAGCAACTAATGAAAAACTGTTTTTT
CDR3 protein: CATTTAGATNEKLFF

clone size: -
D gene: TRBD2
J gene: TRBJ2-1
V gene: TRBV18
CDR3 DNA: TGTGCCACCGAGACTAGCGGGAGTTACAATGAGCAGTTCTTC
CDR3 protein: CATETSGSYNEQFF

clone size: -
D gene: TRBD1
J gene: TRBJ2-7
V gene: TRBV7-2
CDR3 DNA: TGTGCCAGCAGCTCAGGGGGGACAGGGTCCTACGAGCAGTACTTC
CDR3 protein: CASSSGGTGSYEQYF

clone size: -
D gene: TRBD1
J gene: TRBJ1-5
V gene: TRBV5-4
CDR3 DNA: TGTGCCAGCAGCTTATGGACAGGGGGCGCCGGGGATCAGCCCCAGCATTTT
CDR3 protein: CASSLWTGGAGDQPQHF

clone size: -
D gene: -
J gene: TRBJ2-1
V gene: TRBV10-3
CDR3 DNA: TGTGCCATCAGTGGGGGGGACAATGAGCAGTTCTTC
CDR3 protein: CAISGGDNEQFF

clone size: -
D gene: -
J gene: TRBJ1-2
V gene: TRBV7-2
CDR3 DNA: TGTGCCAGCAGCTTAGTTGTCACAGGGAACTATGGCTACACCTTC
CDR3 protein: CASSLVVTGNYGYTF

clone size: -
D gene: -
J gene: TRBJ2-7
V gene: TRBV18
CDR3 DNA: TGTGCCAGCTCACCACAGTTGGCGACAGTCGAGCAGTACTTC
CDR3 protein: CASSPQLATVEQYF

clone size: -
D gene: -
J gene: TRBJ2-7
V gene: TRBV30
CDR3 DNA: TGTGCCTGGAGTGTACCAGGGTCCGAGCAGTACTTC
CDR3 protein: CAWSVPGSEQYF

clone size: -
D gene: -
J gene: TRBJ1-6
V gene: TRBV6-6
CDR3 DNA: TGTGCCAGCAGGGACGGGGAGTTTTCACCCCTCCACTTT
CDR3 protein: CASRDGEFSPLHF

clone size: -
D gene: TRBD1
J gene: TRBJ2-1
V gene: TRBV13
CDR3 DNA: TGTGCCAGCAGCTCGGACAGGACCAATGAGCAGTTCTTC
CDR3 protein: CASSSDRTNEQFF

clone size: once
D gene: TRBD2
J gene: TRBJ2-3
V gene: TRBV7-8
CDR3 DNA: TGTGCCAGCAGCCCGACGGTACTAGCGGGAGCAACAGATACGCAGTATTTT
CDR3 protein: CASSPTVLAGATDTQYF

clone size: once
D gene: -
J gene: TRBJ2-2
V gene: TRBV5-1
CDR3 DNA: TGCGCCAGCAGCCCGGACGGGGAGCTGTTTTTT
CDR3 protein: CASSPDGELFF

clone size: -
D gene: -
J gene: TRBJ1-5
V gene: TRBV28
CDR3 DNA: TGTGCCAGCAGTGCAGAGTATAGCAATCAGCCCCAGCATTTT
CDR3 protein: CASSAEYSNQPQHF

clone size: once
D gene: TRBD1
J gene: TRBJ2-7
V gene: TRBV27
CDR3 DNA: TGTGCCAGCCGACCTTTTGGACAGGGGCCTCGCGAGCAGTACTTC
CDR3 protein: CASRPFGQGPREQYF

clone size: -
D gene: -
J gene: TRBJ2-4
V gene: TRBV21-1
CDR3 DNA: TGTGCCAGCAGCAAAGGGGAACCGGGGGCAAAAAACATTCAGTACTTC
CDR3 protein: CASSKGEPGAKNIQYF

clone size: -
D gene: -
J gene: TRBJ2-1
V gene: TRBV7-9
CDR3 DNA: TGTGCCAGCAGCTCACCGGGCCTCGCCCATAATGAGCAGTTCTTC
CDR3 protein: CASSSPGLAHNEQFF

clone size: -
D gene: -
J gene: TRBJ2-7
V gene: TRBV7-6
CDR3 DNA: TGTGCCAGCAGCTTAGGGACAGCAACCTACGAGCAGTACTTC
CDR3 protein: CASSLGTATYEQYF

clone size: -
D gene: -
J gene: TRBJ1-1
V gene: TRBV6-5
CDR3 DNA: TGTGCCAGCAGTTACGGGATCATGAACACTGAAGCTTTCTTT
CDR3 protein: CASSYGIMNTEAFF

clone size: -
D gene: TRBD2
J gene: TRBJ2-7
V gene: TRBV19
CDR3 DNA: TGTGCCAGTAGTATCGCGGGAGGTCAATACGAGCAGTACTTC
CDR3 protein: CASSIAGGQYEQYF